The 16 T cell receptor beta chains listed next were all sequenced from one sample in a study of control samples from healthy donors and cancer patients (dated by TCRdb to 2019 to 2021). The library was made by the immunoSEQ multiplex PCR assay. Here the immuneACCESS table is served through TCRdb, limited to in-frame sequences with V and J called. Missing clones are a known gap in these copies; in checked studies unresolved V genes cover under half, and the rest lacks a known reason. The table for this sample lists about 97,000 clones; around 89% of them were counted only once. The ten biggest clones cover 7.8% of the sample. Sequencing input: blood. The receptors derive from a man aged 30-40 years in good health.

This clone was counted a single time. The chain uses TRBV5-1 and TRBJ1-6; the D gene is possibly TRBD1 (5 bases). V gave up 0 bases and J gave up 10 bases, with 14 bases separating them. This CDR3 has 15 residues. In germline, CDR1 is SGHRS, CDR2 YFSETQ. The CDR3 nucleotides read TGCGCCAGCAGCTTGGAAGGGGTGCGAAGCTCACCCCTCCACTTT. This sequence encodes CASSLEGVRSSPLHF.

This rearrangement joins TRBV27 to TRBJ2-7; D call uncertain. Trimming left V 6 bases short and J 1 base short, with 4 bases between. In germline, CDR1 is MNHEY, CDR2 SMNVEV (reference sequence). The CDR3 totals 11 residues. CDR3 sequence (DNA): TGTGCCAGCAGGCCTTCCTACGAGCAGTACTTC. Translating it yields CASRPSYEQYF.

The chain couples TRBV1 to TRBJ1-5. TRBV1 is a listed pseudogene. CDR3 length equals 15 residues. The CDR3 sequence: CTSSQGRSVDQPQHF. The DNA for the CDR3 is TGCACCAGCAGCCAAGGGAGGAGCGTTGATCAGCCCCAGCATTTT.

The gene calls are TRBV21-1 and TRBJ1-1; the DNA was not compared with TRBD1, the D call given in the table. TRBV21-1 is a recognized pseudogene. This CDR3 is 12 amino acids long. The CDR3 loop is CASSSTGGQAFF. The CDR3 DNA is TGTGCCAGCAGCAGCACAGGGGGACAAGCTTTCTTT.

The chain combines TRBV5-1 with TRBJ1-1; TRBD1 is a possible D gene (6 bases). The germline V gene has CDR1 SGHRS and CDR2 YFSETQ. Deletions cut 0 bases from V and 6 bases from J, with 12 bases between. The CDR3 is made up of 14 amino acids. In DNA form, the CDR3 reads TGCGCCAGCAGCTTGGGGGGGCTGGGCGCTGAAGCTTTCTTT. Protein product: CASSLGGLGAEAFF.

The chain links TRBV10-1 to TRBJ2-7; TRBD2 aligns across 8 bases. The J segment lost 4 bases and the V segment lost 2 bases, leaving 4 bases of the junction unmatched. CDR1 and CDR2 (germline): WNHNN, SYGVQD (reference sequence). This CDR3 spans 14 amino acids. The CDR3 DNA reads TGCGCCAGCAGTGAGGCGGGAGGACGGTACGAGCAGTACTTC. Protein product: CASSEAGGRYEQYF.

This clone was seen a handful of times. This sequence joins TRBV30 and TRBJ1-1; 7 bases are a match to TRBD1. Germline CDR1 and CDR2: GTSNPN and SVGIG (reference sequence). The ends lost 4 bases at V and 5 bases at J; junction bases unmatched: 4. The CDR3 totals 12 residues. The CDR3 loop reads CAWNQGETEAFF. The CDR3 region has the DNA TGTGCCTGGAACCAGGGGGAAACTGAAGCTTTCTTT.

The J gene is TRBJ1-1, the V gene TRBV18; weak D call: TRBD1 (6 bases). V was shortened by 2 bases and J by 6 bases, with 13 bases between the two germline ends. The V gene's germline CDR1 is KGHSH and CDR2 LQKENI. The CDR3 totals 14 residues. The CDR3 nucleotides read TGTGCCAGCTCACCATCCCTTAAGGGGGCTGAAGCTTTCTTT. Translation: CASSPSLKGAEAFF.

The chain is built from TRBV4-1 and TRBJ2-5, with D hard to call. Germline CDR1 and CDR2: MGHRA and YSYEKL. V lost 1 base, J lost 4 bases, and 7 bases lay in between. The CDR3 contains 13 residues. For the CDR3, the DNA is TGCGCCAGCAGCCAAGCTCATTTAGAGACCCAGTACTTC. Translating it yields CASSQAHLETQYF.

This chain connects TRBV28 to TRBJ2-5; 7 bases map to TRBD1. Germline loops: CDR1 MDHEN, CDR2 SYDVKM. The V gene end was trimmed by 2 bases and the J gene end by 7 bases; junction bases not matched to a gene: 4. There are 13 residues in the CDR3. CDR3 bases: TGTGCCAGCAGTTTAGAGGGGGCGATGACCCAGTACTTC. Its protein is CASSLEGAMTQYF.

CDR3 sequence: CASSPTGTIGAQYF. The CDR3 nucleotides read TGTGCCAGTAGCCCTACAGGGACGATAGGGGCCCAGTACTTC. J is TRBJ2-5 and V is TRBV19, with D possibly TRBD1 on 6 matching bases. The CDR3 runs 14 residues. Trimming cost V 6 bases and J 9 bases, with 20 bases left between them. Germline CDR1 LNHDA, CDR2 SQIVND (reference sequence).

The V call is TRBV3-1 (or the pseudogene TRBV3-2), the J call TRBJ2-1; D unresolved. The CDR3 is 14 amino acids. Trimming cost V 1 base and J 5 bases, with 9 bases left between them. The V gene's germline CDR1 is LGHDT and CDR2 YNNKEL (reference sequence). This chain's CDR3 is CASSQGAGHNEQFF. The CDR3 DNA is TGTGCCAGCAGCCAAGGGGCAGGTCACAATGAGCAGTTCTTC.

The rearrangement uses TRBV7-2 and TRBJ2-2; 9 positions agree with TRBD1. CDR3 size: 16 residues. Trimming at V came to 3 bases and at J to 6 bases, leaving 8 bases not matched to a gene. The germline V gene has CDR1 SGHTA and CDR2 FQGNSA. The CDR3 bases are TGTGCCAGCAGCTTGGACAGGGGTTCGAGAGCCGGGGAGCTGTTTTTT. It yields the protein CASSLDRGSRAGELFF.

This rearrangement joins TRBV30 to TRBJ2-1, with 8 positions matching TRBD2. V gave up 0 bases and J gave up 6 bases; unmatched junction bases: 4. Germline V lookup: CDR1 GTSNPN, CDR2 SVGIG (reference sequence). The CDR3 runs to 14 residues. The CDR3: CAWSVRAGANEQFF. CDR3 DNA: TGTGCCTGGAGTGTACGAGCGGGGGCCAATGAGCAGTTCTTC.

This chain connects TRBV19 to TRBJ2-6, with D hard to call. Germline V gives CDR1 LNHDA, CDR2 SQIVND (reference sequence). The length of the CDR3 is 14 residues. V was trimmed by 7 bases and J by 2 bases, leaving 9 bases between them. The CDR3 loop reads CASKLGPGANVLTF. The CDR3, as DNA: TGTGCCAGTAAACTCGGACCTGGGGCCAACGTCCTGACTTTC. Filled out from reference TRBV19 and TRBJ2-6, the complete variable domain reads DGGITQSPKYLFRKEGQNVTLSCEQNLNHDAMYWYRQDPGQGLRLIYYSQIVNDFQKGDIAEGYSVSREKKESFPLTVTSAQKNPTAFYLCASKLGPGANVLTFGAGSRLTVL.

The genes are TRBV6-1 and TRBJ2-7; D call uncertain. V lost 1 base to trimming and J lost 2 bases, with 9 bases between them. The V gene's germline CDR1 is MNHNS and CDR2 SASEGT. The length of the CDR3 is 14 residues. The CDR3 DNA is TGTGCCAGCAGTGAAGGGCAAGCCCCCTACGAGCAGTACGTC. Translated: CASSEGQAPYEQYV.